This T cell receptor beta chain stems from a study of metastatic and nonmetastatic thyroid tumors. Study-level information: The comparison covered peripheral blood and tumor or nodule tissue in malignant and benign thyroid patients.

Every patient underwent thyroid surgery untreated. TCRdb re-clonotyped the PCR reads via MiXCR. The sample shows about 26,000 clones, about 15% of them seen only once. This clone occurred many times. Its antigen remains unknown. Germline assignment: CDR1 ENHRY and CDR2 SYGVKD. This CDR3 is built from 14 residues. V was clipped by 4 bases and J by 5 bases, with 14 bases between them. Whole-study findings and limits: It was reportedly found that TCR beta diversity was significantly higher in malignant thyroid tumors than in benign nodules, a difference seen in both blood and tumor samples.

This TCR derives from a female donor with papillary thyroid cancer or a benign thyroid nodule (not recorded which). Some clones in this sample may be carry-over from other donors' samples. The chain uses TRBV10-3 and TRBJ2-5; D perhaps matches TRBD2 (6 bases). Specimen: blood. CDR3 amino acids: CAISAGGAGETQYF. The CDR3 DNA follows: TGTGCCATCAGTGCTGGCGGGGCTGGGGAGACCCAGTACTTC.